This entry is about one T cell receptor (beta chain). Its matching antigen is unknown. The data were produced by immunoSEQ multiplex PCR, yet TCRdb's version contains in-frame clones alone and is incomplete. The sample has approximately 23,000 clones; approximately 88% are singletons. These data originate in a study of OX40 agonist ivuxolimab in advanced cancers. Overall study context: Intravenous ivuxolimab at 0.01 to 10 mg/kg was given to patients every 2 weeks. Whole-study results and caveats: There were, on average, more expanded clones in CD8+ T cells than in CD4+. Nonresponders, in some cases, also had low normalized T-cell clonal expansion. Clonal expansion was seen in CD4+ and CD8+ blood T cells by week 6 at 0.1 to 3.0 mg/kg.

Germline loops: CDR1 SNHLY, CDR2 FYNNEI. The trim removed 10 bases at V and 4 bases at J, leaving 8 bases unmatched. This CDR3 has 13 amino acids. The receptor was derived from an adult with an advanced solid tumor such as melanoma, head and neck, liver or kidney cancer. This chain joins TRBV2 and TRBJ2-7, with 9 positions matching TRBD2. Sequenced material: CD4+ or CD8+ T cells sorted from blood, taken in a trial of the OX40 agonist ivuxolimab. For the CDR3, the DNA is TGTGCCATCCATAGCGGGAGAAAGTACGAGCAGTACTTC. Encoded protein: CAIHSGRKYEQYF.